This entry lists 32 T cell receptor beta chains sequenced from one sample in a study of blood T cell repertoires in COVID-19 (TCRdb year 2020). Library construction relied on the immunoSEQ multiplex PCR assay. TCRdb limited this immuneACCESS table to in-frame rearrangements with V and J called. A share of clones is missing; checked studies link under half to unresolved V genes, and the rest is unexplained. Counted in this sample were approximately 300,000 clones; 90% of them appeared once. The top ten constitute approximately 7.5% of the sample. Sequenced input: peripheral blood. These receptor sequences come from a woman aged 30 to 39 with COVID-19, enrolled during active disease.

V is TRBV4-1 and J is TRBJ2-4; D perhaps matches TRBD2 (6 bases). CDR1 is MGHRA, CDR2 YSYEKL, per germline. The V gene lost 2 bases and the J gene lost 5 bases, with 16 bases spanning the gap. The CDR3 covers 16 residues. Written as DNA, the CDR3 is TGCGCCAGCAGCCAAATGTCCGGATGGGGGGAAAACATTCAGTACTTC. This codes for CASSQMSGWGENIQYF.

The chain employs TRBV19 and TRBJ2-2; D might be TRBD1 (5 bases). This CDR3 is built from 17 residues. Germline assignment: CDR1 LNHDA and CDR2 SQIVND (reference sequence). V was shortened by 5 bases and J by 5 bases, with 21 bases between the two germline ends. The CDR3 coding sequence is TGTGCCAGTAGTCCTCATGTTGGGGCATTGGATACCGGGGAGCTGTTTTTT. As protein: CASSPHVGALDTGELFF.

V usage is TRBV12-3 or TRBV12-4 and J usage is TRBJ2-7; possibly TRBD1 for D (5 bases). The CDR3 runs 13 residues. The V end lost 5 bases, the J end lost 9 bases, and 17 bases lay between the germline ends. CDR3 residues: CASSPSQGLGQYF. The CDR3 coding sequence is TGTGCCAGCAGTCCCTCGCAGGGATTGGGGCAGTACTTC.

This chain joins TRBV6-5 and TRBJ1-1; D not resolved. V was pared by 6 bases and J by 11 bases, with 13 bases between. This CDR3 contains 11 residues. Germline CDR1 and CDR2: MNHEY and SVGAGI. The CDR3 DNA reads TGTGCCAGCAGCTCTCTGGGCGGGGCTTTCTTT. Translating it yields CASSSLGGAFF.

The rearrangement links TRBV30 to TRBJ1-5, with TRBD1 as a possible D gene (5 bases). The CDR3 loop spans 16 amino acids. Germline V gene lookup returns CDR1 GTSNPN and CDR2 SVGIG (reference sequence). V gave up 2 bases and J gave up 5 bases, with 19 bases separating them. CDR3 sequence: CAWSIPGREGDQPQHF. The DNA for the CDR3 is TGTGCCTGGAGTATCCCGGGCAGGGAGGGTGATCAGCCCCAGCATTTT.

The genes are TRBV3-1 (or the pseudogene TRBV3-2) and TRBJ1-1; possible D gene TRBD1, 6 bases. Germline V lookup: CDR1 LGHDT, CDR2 YNNKEL (reference sequence). V lost 1 base and J lost 8, with 11 bases in between. The CDR3 is made up of 13 amino acids. The CDR3 loop is CASSQGLGQEAFF. The CDR3 coding sequence is TGTGCCAGCAGCCAAGGTCTGGGACAAGAAGCTTTCTTT.

This CDR3 reads CASSYGAPSGANVLTF. DNA of the CDR3: TGTGCCAGCAGTTACGGGGCTCCCTCTGGGGCCAACGTCCTGACTTTC. The chain has TRBV6-5 and TRBJ2-6; D perhaps matches TRBD1 (5 bases). Trimming left V 2 bases short and J 0 bases short, with 8 bases between. The CDR3 is 16 amino acids. The germline V gene encodes CDR1 MNHEY and CDR2 SVGAGI.

The rearrangement links TRBV7-9 to TRBJ2-1; TRBD2 matches 11 bases. This CDR3 spans 15 amino acids. Germline lookup yields CDR1 SEHNR and CDR2 FQNEAQ (reference sequence). V gave up 5 bases and J gave up 7 bases; unmatched junction bases: 7. The CDR3 nucleotides read TGTGCCAGCAGCCACTGGACTAGCGGGCGTAATGAGCAGTTCTTC. It yields the protein CASSHWTSGRNEQFF.

The chain is built from TRBV2 and TRBJ1-4; perhaps TRBD1 as D (5 bases). V was trimmed by 3 bases and J by 10 bases, leaving 18 bases between them. CDR1 is SNHLY and CDR2 is FYNNEI in the germline V gene. This CDR3 contains 15 residues. The CDR3 DNA follows: TGTGCCAGCAGTGAGATACGGGGGATTGAAGGAAAACTGTTTTTT. Amino acids: CASSEIRGIEGKLFF. Complete variable domain (other parts from reference TRBV2 and TRBJ1-4): EPEVTQTPSHQVTQMGQEVILRCVPISNHLYFYWYRQILGQKVEFLVSFYNNEISEKSEIFDDQFSVERPDGSNFTLKIRSTKLEDSAMYFCASSEIRGIEGKLFFGSGTQLSVL.

The chain combines TRBV11-2 with TRBJ2-5, with 9 positions matching TRBD1. Germline lookup yields CDR1 SGHAT and CDR2 FQNNGV. J lost 4 bases, V lost 5 bases, and 5 bases had no gene match. The CDR3 consists of 14 residues. The CDR3 region has the DNA TGTGCCAGCAGCCCGACAGGGGGGTCAGAGACCCAGTACTTC. Its translation: CASSPTGGSETQYF.

J is TRBJ2-3 and V is TRBV14; 7 bases map to TRBD2. The CDR3 covers 16 residues. Unmatched junction bases numbered 10, after V lost 6 bases and J lost 1 base. CDR1 is SGHDN and CDR2 is FVKESK in the germline V gene. CDR3 DNA: TGTGCCAGCAGACCCGTGGCGGGAGCGGGCACAGATACGCAGTATTTT. Amino acids: CASRPVAGAGTDTQYF.

Only a few counts were recorded for this clone. V gene TRBV10-1 combines with J gene TRBJ2-1; possible D gene TRBD2, 5 bases. The CDR3 consists of 15 residues. Between the trimmed V and J ends, which lost 6 bases and 3 bases, there was a span of 15 bases. Per the germline V gene, CDR1 is WNHNN and CDR2 is SYGVQD (reference sequence). For the CDR3, the DNA is TGCGCCAGCAGCCCGGACTCGCGGGTCTACAATGAGCAGTTCTTC. Its translation: CASSPDSRVYNEQFF.

The chain has TRBV11-3 and TRBJ2-7, with a weak D call TRBD2 (6 bases). V shed 5 bases and J shed 3 bases, with 11 bases lying between them. The CDR3 runs 13 residues. Per the germline V gene, CDR1 is SGHNT and CDR2 is YENEEA. The CDR3 DNA sequence: TGTGCCAGCAGCGAAGGACTATTCTACGAGCAGTACTTC. Its translation: CASSEGLFYEQYF.

V and J are TRBV28 and TRBJ1-5; 7 bases match TRBD1. V was pared by 7 bases and J by 7 bases, with 13 bases of the junction left unmatched. CDR3 length: 15 residues. Looked up from germline, CDR1 is MDHEN and CDR2 is SYDVKM. In DNA form, the CDR3 reads TGTGCCAGCACCCTAAGGACAGGTAGCCCCCAGCCCCAGCATTTT. This sequence encodes CASTLRTGSPQPQHF.

The sample holds a few counts of this clone. This chain connects TRBV7-9 to TRBJ2-7; possible D gene TRBD1, 5 bases. The CDR3 runs 12 residues. With 3 bases removed from V and 3 bases from J, the gap between germline ends came to 6 bases. CDR1 is SEHNR and CDR2 is FQNEAQ in the germline V gene (reference sequence). The CDR3 DNA reads TGTGCCAGCAGCTTTGACAGCTACGAGCAGTACTTC. Translation gives CASSFDSYEQYF. Supplemented by reference TRBV7-9 and TRBJ2-7, the full variable domain reads DTGVSQNPRHKITKRGQNVTFRCDPISEHNRLYWYRQTLGQGPEFLTYFQNEAQLEKSRLLSDRFSAERPKGSFSTLEIQRTEQGDSAMYLCASSFDSYEQYFGPGTRLTVT.

The chain joins TRBV24-1 to TRBJ1-1; a possible D gene is TRBD1 (6 bases). The germline V gene has CDR1 KGHDR and CDR2 SFDVKD. Trimming left V 5 bases short and J 6 bases short, with 12 bases between. This CDR3 has 13 residues. The CDR3 reads CATSARGTAEAFF. CDR3 DNA: TGTGCCACCAGTGCCAGGGGAACGGCTGAAGCTTTCTTT.

The J gene is TRBJ2-3, the V gene TRBV5-1, with D possibly TRBD2 on 5 matching bases. V was shortened by 1 base and J by 1 base, with 10 bases between the two germline ends. The CDR3 covers 15 residues. Germline V lookup: CDR1 SGHRS, CDR2 YFSETQ. The CDR3 nucleotides are TGCGCCAGCAGCTTGTCGGCGGGCCGCACAGATACGCAGTATTTT. Amino acids: CASSLSAGRTDTQYF.

J is TRBJ2-7 and V is TRBV28; 9 positions match TRBD2. Trimming cost V 3 bases and J 3 bases; bases outside gene matches: 3. CDR3 length: 14 amino acids. The germline V gene has CDR1 MDHEN and CDR2 SYDVKM. The CDR3 sequence: CASSLGLANYEQYF. In nucleotides, the CDR3 is TGTGCCAGCAGTTTGGGACTAGCAAACTACGAGCAGTACTTC. The whole variable domain, filled in from reference TRBV28 and TRBJ2-7, reads DVKVTQSSRYLVKRTGEKVFLECVQDMDHENMFWYRQDPGLGLRLIYFSYDVKMKEKGDIPEGYSVSREKKERFSLILESASTNQTSMYLCASSLGLANYEQYFGPGTRLTVT.

This rearrangement joins TRBV6-5 to TRBJ2-2; 11 nucleotides align to TRBD1. The V gene end was trimmed by 5 bases and the J gene end by 7 bases; junction bases not matched to a gene: 3. CDR3 length: 14 amino acids. Germline lookup yields CDR1 MNHEY and CDR2 SVGAGI. The CDR3 coding sequence is TGTGCCAGCAGTAGGACAGGGGGCAACGGGGAGCTGTTTTTT. Encoded protein: CASSRTGGNGELFF.

V and J are TRBV5-4 and TRBJ2-5; TRBD2 matches at 12 bases. The germline V gene encodes CDR1 SGHNT and CDR2 YYREEE (reference sequence). The CDR3 totals 16 residues. J was trimmed by 4 bases and V by 7 bases; bases with no gene match: 11. The CDR3 coding sequence is TGTGCCAGCCGAGCTTCACGACTAGCGGGAGTAGAGACCCAGTACTTC. Translating gives CASRASRLAGVETQYF.

The chain uses TRBV3-1 (or the pseudogene TRBV3-2) and TRBJ2-2; D is ambiguous. Germline loops: CDR1 LGHDT, CDR2 YNNKEL (reference sequence). The CDR3 length is 13 residues. The V end was cut by 0 bases, the J end by 6 bases, with 5 bases between. The CDR3 is CASSQENSGELFF. Here the CDR3 DNA reads TGTGCCAGCAGCCAAGAAAACTCCGGGGAGCTGTTTTTT.

The V gene is TRBV7-3, the J gene TRBJ2-7, with D perhaps matching TRBD2 (6 bases). Germline V gene lookup returns CDR1 SGHTA and CDR2 FQGTGA. This CDR3 contains 14 residues. V dropped 5 bases and J dropped 1 base, with 12 bases sitting between them. CDR3 region: CASSPSSASYEQYF. The CDR3 DNA is TGTGCCAGCAGCCCCTCTAGCGCTTCCTACGAGCAGTACTTC.

The gene calls are TRBV5-1 and TRBJ2-2; 10 bases map to TRBD1. The V gene's germline CDR1 is SGHRS and CDR2 YFSETQ. CDR3 length equals 15 residues. V lost 5 bases, J lost 4 bases, and 5 bases stayed unmatched. The CDR3 DNA reads as TGCGCCAGCAGTTTCGACAGGGGGCCCACCGGGGAGCTGTTTTTT. It codes for CASSFDRGPTGELFF.

The CDR3 DNA follows: TGTGCCAGCAGCCAAGATTCCGGCAGGGGCTATGGCTACACCTTC. Encoded protein: CASSQDSGRGYGYTF. This rearrangement joins TRBV3-1 (or the pseudogene TRBV3-2) to TRBJ1-2, with D perhaps matching TRBD1 (6 bases). Germline assignment: CDR1 LGHDT and CDR2 YNNKEL (reference sequence). The germline V and J ends were trimmed by 0 bases and 4 bases, with 12 bases remaining between them. The CDR3 consists of 15 residues.

The V gene is TRBV7-8, the J gene TRBJ1-4, with TRBD1 matching 12 bases. V was pared by 3 bases and J by 7 bases, with 6 bases of the junction left unmatched. CDR3 length: 16 amino acids. Germline V gives CDR1 SGHVS, CDR2 FQNEAQ. The CDR3 loop reads CASSLRDRGRGEKLFF. CDR3 sequence (DNA): TGTGCCAGCAGCTTGCGGGACAGGGGGCGAGGTGAAAAACTGTTTTTT.

The V call is TRBV7-2, the J call TRBJ1-3, with D possibly being TRBD1 (5 bases). Per germline, CDR1 SGHTA and CDR2 FQGNSA. Trimming left V 4 bases short and J 0 bases short, with 10 bases between. CDR3 length equals 15 residues. The CDR3 nucleotides read TGTGCCAGCAGCTACGACAGTAGCTCTGGAAACACCATATATTTT. Amino acid sequence: CASSYDSSSGNTIYF.

The V call is TRBV5-6, the J call TRBJ1-4, with TRBD1 as a possible D gene (6 bases). Germline CDR1 and CDR2: SGHDT and YYEEEE. This CDR3 region has 14 residues. The ends were cut back, 4 bases at V and 5 bases at J, with 12 bases in the middle. The CDR3 bases are TGTGCCAGCAGCATTAGGGGGTGGAATGAAAAACTGTTTTTT. Translating gives CASSIRGWNEKLFF.

J is TRBJ1-3 and V is TRBV9; 7 bases align to TRBD1. The CDR3 spans 16 residues. The V gene's germline CDR1 is SGDLS and CDR2 YYNGEE. V dropped 4 bases and J dropped 0; count of bases not matched to a gene: 7. Here the CDR3 reads CASSRGQVVSGNTIYF. DNA of the CDR3: TGTGCCAGCAGCCGAGGACAGGTCGTCTCTGGAAACACCATATATTTT.

The genes are TRBV2 and TRBJ2-1; the D gene is possibly TRBD2 (5 bases). Trimming removed 6 bases at V and 9 bases at J, with 15 bases between. CDR3 length: 13 amino acids. The germline gives CDR1 SNHLY, CDR2 FYNNEI. The CDR3: CASSVDLTTEQFF. In DNA form, the CDR3 reads TGTGCCAGCAGCGTGGACTTGACTACTGAGCAGTTCTTC. Drawing the rest from reference TRBV2 and TRBJ2-1, the complete variable domain is EPEVTQTPSHQVTQMGQEVILRCVPISNHLYFYWYRQILGQKVEFLVSFYNNEISEKSEIFDDQFSVERPDGSNFTLKIRSTKLEDSAMYFCASSVDLTTEQFFGPGTRLTVL.

This clone was counted only a few times. The chain links TRBV28 to TRBJ2-5; 11 bases fit TRBD2. Looked up from germline, CDR1 is MDHEN and CDR2 is SYDVKM. J lost 4 bases, V lost 4 bases, and 5 bases had no gene match. CDR3 length: 15 amino acids. CDR3 amino acids: CASSSLAGVLETQYF. The CDR3 coding sequence is TGTGCCAGCAGTTCACTAGCGGGAGTTCTAGAGACCCAGTACTTC.

The rearrangement links TRBV14 to TRBJ2-5; 12 bases line up with TRBD2. The CDR3 spans 17 residues. Trimming took 4 bases from V and 1 from J; bases not matched to a gene: 7. The germline V gene encodes CDR1 SGHDN and CDR2 FVKESK. In DNA, the CDR3 is TGTGCCAGCAGCCTGGCGTGGACTAGCGGGATCCAAGAGACCCAGTACTTC. It is translated as CASSLAWTSGIQETQYF.

This clone was seen a few times. The V call is TRBV11-3, the J call TRBJ2-5, with a weak D call TRBD1 (5 bases). Per germline, CDR1 SGHNT and CDR2 YENEEA. This CDR3 has 16 residues. Trimming cost V 1 base and J 3 bases, with 15 bases left between them. The CDR3 DNA reads as TGTGCCAGCAGCTTAGGGGTAGGGGTTACGGAAGAGACCCAGTACTTC. It encodes CASSLGVGVTEETQYF.